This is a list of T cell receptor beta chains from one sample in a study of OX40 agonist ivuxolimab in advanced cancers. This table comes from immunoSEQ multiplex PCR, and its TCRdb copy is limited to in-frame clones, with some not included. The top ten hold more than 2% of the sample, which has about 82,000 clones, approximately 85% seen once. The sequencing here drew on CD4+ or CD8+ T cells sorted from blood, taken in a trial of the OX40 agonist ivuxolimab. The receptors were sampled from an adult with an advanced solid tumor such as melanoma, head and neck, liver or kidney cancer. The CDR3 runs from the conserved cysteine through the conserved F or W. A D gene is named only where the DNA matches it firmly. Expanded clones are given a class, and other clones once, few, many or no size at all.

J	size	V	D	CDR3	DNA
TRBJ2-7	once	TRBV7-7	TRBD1	CASSEDRDSEQYF	TGTGCCAGCAGCGAAGACAGGGATTCCGAGCAGTACTTC
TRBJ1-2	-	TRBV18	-	CASSQEFPYGYTF	TGTGCCAGCTCACAGGAGTTTCCCTATGGCTACACCTTC
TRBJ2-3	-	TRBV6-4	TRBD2	CASSRGTSGASTDTQYF	TGTGCCAGCAGTCGTGGGACTAGCGGAGCTAGCACAGATACGCAGTATTTT
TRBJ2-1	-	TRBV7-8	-	CASSLGREIDEQFF	TGTGCCAGCAGCTTAGGACGGGAGATCGATGAGCAGTTCTTC
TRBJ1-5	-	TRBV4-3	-	CASSQVRGAGSQPQHF	TGCGCCAGCAGCCAAGTTCGGGGGGCCGGCAGTCAGCCCCAGCATTTT
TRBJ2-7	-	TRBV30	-	CAWSDRIRNYEQYF	TGTGCCTGGAGTGACAGGATAAGGAACTACGAGCAGTACTTC
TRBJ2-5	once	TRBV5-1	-	CASSSLARETQYF	TGCGCCAGCAGCTCCCTAGCGCGAGAGACCCAGTACTTC
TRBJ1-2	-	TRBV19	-	CASRREIPFSGYTF	TGTGCCAGTCGAAGGGAAATCCCCTTTTCAGGCTACACCTTC
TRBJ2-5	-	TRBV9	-	CASSVAGLTQETQYF	TGTGCCAGCAGCGTAGCGGGACTGACACAAGAGACCCAGTACTTC
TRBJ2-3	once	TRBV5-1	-	CASSIKVEAGAADTQYF	TGCGCCAGCAGCATCAAGGTAGAGGCAGGGGCAGCAGATACGCAGTATTTT
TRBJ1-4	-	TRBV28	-	CASSSPRLEKLFF	TGTGCCAGCAGTTCCCCTCGTCTTGAAAAACTGTTTTTT
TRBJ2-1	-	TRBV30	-	CAWRPDSNYNEQFF	TGTGCTTGGAGGCCGGACAGTAACTACAATGAGCAGTTCTTC
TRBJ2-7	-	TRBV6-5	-	CATIAPAGYEQYF	TGTGCCACCATAGCCCCCGCCGGCTACGAGCAGTACTTC
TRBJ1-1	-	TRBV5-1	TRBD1	CASSSRDRVSNTEAFF	TGCGCCAGCAGCTCCCGGGACAGGGTATCGAACACTGAAGCTTTCTTT
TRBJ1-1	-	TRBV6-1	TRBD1	CASSADRGEAFF	TGTGCCAGCAGTGCGGACAGGGGCGAAGCTTTCTTT
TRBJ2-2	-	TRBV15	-	CATSIVSAGTGELFF	TGTGCCACCAGCATTGTTAGCGCGGGAACCGGGGAGCTGTTTTTT
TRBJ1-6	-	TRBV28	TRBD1	CATTGSSWSPLHF	TGTGCCACGACAGGGTCGAGCTGGTCACCCCTCCACTTT
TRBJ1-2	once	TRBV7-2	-	CASSDRPGANYGYTF	TGTGCCAGCAGCGACAGACCCGGGGCAAACTATGGCTACACCTTC
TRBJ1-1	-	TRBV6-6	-	CASSYGAEAFF	TGTGCCAGCAGTTACGGAGCTGAAGCTTTCTTT
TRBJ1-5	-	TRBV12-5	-	CASGASGRGSQPQHF	TGTGCTAGTGGTGCCAGTGGGAGGGGTAGCCAGCCCCAGCATTTT
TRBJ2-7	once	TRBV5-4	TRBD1	CASSLAKTGTGGHEQYF	TGTGCCAGCAGCTTGGCCAAGACCGGGACAGGGGGCCACGAGCAGTACTTC
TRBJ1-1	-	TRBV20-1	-	CSARDPWRAFF	TGCAGTGCTAGAGATCCATGGCGGGCTTTCTTT
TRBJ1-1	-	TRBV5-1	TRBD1	CASSDGQGGTEAFF	TGCGCCAGCAGCGACGGACAGGGCGGGACTGAAGCTTTCTTT
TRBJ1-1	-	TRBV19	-	CASNIGQQNTEAFF	TGTGCCAGTAATATAGGACAGCAGAACACTGAAGCTTTCTTT
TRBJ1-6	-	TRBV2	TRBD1	CASNAAGGGSPLHF	TGTGCCAGCAACGCGGCAGGGGGTGGTTCACCCCTCCACTTT
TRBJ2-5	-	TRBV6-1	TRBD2	CASSVGLAVNQETQYF	TGTGCCAGCAGTGTGGGTCTAGCGGTGAACCAAGAGACCCAGTACTTC
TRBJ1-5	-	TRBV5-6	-	CASSLGQYYQPQHF	TGTGCCAGCAGCTTGGGACAGTATTATCAGCCCCAGCATTTT
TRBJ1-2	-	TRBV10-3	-	CAISESYGYGYTF	TGTGCCATCAGTGAGTCTTATGGATATGGCTACACCTTC
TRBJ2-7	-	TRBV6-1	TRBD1	CASSSPDRESEQYF	TGTGCCAGCAGTTCACCCGACAGGGAATCCGAGCAGTACTTC
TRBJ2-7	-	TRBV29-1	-	CSVSDRHGGEQYF	TGCAGCGTCTCTGACAGGCACGGAGGCGAGCAGTACTTC
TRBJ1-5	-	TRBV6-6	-	CASSKEGNQPQHF	TGTGCCAGCAGCAAAGAGGGAAATCAGCCCCAGCATTTT
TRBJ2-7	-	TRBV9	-	CASSAGTATYEQYF	TGTGCCAGCAGCGCTGGGACCGCAACCTACGAGCAGTACTTC
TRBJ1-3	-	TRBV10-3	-	CAISGGRDGNTIYF	TGTGCCATCAGTGGCGGGAGAGATGGAAACACCATATATTTT
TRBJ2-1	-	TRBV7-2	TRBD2	CASSLNRGGPGYNEQFF	TGTGCCAGCAGCTTGAACCGCGGGGGGCCGGGATACAATGAGCAGTTCTTC
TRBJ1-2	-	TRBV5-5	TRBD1	CASSRPGGAGGYTF	TGTGCCAGCAGCAGACCAGGGGGCGCGGGTGGCTACACCTTC
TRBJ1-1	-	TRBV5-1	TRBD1	CASSLGTGNEAFF	TGCGCCAGCAGCCTTGGGACAGGAAATGAAGCTTTCTTT
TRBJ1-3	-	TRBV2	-	CASSEAWRGSSGNTIYF	TGTGCCAGCAGTGAAGCATGGAGGGGTTCCTCTGGAAACACCATATATTTT
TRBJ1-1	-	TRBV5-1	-	CASSFFDTTGHTEAFF	TGCGCCAGCAGCTTCTTCGACACAACGGGGCACACTGAAGCTTTCTTT
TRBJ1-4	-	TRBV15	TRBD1	CATSRDLGQGEKLFF	TGTGCCACCAGCAGAGATTTGGGACAGGGTGAAAAACTGTTTTTT
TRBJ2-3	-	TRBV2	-	CASGLVRDTQYF	TGTGCCAGCGGCTTAGTACGGGATACGCAGTATTTT
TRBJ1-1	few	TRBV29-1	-	CSVEGHPNTEAFF	TGCAGCGTTGAAGGACACCCGAACACTGAAGCTTTCTTT
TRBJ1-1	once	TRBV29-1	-	CSVAQGGHTEAFF	TGCAGCGTGGCACAGGGCGGGCACACTGAAGCTTTCTTT
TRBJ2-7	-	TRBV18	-	CASSPDQGGEQYF	TGTGCCAGCTCACCTGACCAGGGGGGCGAGCAGTACTTC
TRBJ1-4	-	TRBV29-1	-	CSASGGPSGASFEKLFF	TGCAGCGCTAGCGGGGGCCCCTCAGGGGCTTCGTTTGAAAAACTGTTTTTT
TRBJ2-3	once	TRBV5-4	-	CASSLAMAGTDTQYF	TGTGCCAGCAGCTTGGCGATGGCGGGCACAGATACGCAGTATTTT
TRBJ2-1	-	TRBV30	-	CACPGPLNNEQFF	TGTGCCTGTCCCGGGCCCTTGAACAATGAGCAGTTCTTC